The 2 T cell receptor beta chains given below trace back to one sample, sequenced in a study of T cells in Graves' hyperthyroidism and ophthalmopathy. RNA transcripts were the template for amplifying TCR beta CDR3 regions. Carried out on the TCR CDR3, a first-round RT-PCR used the HTBI primer set. TCRdb re-analysed the multiplex PCR reads in MiXCR, keeping a single row per CDR3 protein. The table records a few hundred thousand distinct CDR3 sequences, more than 15% of them present only once. The material sequenced was blood. The origin of the receptors is a woman aged 25-40 years with Graves' ophthalmopathy.

This clonotype was seen ten or more times. This sequence joins TRBV7-2 and TRBJ2-1; TRBD2 aligns across 10 bases. Trimming cost V 4 bases and J 8 bases; bases outside gene matches: 11. Germline loops: CDR1 SGHTA, CDR2 FQGNSA. This CDR3 has 16 amino acids. The CDR3 spells CASSSQTSGSGDEQFF. The DNA of the CDR3 is TGTGCCAGCAGCTCACAGACTAGCGGGTCCGGCGATGAGCAGTTCTTC.

This clonotype appeared many times. At one end the junction does not follow the germline gene, possibly because of a read error. The rearrangement uses TRBV20-1 and TRBJ2-7; 9 bases are a match to TRBD1. CDR1 DFQATT and CDR2 SNEGSKA come from the germline V gene (reference sequence). The CDR3 is 14 amino acids. CDR3 sequence (DNA): TGCAGTGCTCTGTCCGGGACAGGGTCCTCCGAGCAGTACTTC. It translates to CSALSGTGSSEQYF.